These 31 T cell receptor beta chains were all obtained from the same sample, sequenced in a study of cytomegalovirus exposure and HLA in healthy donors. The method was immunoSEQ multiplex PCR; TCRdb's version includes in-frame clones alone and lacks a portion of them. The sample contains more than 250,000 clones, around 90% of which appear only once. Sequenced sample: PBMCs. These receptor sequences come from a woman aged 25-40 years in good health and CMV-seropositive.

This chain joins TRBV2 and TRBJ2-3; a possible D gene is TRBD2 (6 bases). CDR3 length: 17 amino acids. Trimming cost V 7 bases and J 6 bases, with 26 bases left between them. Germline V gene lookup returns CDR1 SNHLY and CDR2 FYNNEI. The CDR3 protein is CASTPGVARLPSDTQYF. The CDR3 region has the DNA TGTGCCAGCACCCCGGGGGTAGCCCGGTTACCTTCCGATACGCAGTATTTT.

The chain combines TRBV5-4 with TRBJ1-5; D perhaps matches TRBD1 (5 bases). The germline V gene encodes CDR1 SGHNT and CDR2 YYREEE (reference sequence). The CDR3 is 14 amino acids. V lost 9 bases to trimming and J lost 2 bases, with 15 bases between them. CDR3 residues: CAMTSPGGNQPQHF. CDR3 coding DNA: TGTGCCATGACTTCACCGGGGGGCAATCAGCCCCAGCATTTT.

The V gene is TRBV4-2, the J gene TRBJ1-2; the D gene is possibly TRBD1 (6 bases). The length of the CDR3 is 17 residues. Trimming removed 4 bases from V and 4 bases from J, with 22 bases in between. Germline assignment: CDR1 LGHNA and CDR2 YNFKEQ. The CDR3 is CASSLESGRGGFYGYTF. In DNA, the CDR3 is TGTGCCAGCAGCCTTGAGAGCGGCAGGGGTGGGTTCTATGGCTACACCTTC.

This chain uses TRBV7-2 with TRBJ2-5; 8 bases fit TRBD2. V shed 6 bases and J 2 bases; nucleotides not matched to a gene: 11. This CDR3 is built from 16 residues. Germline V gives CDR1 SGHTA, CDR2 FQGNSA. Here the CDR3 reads CASSLLAGGPQETQYF. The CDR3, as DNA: TGTGCCAGCAGTCTACTCGCGGGGGGCCCTCAAGAGACCCAGTACTTC.

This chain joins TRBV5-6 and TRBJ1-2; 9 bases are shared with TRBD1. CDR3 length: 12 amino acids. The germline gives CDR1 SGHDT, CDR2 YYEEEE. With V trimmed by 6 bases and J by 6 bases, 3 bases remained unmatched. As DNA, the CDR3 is TGTGCCAGCACCCGGACAGGGGATGGCTACACCTTC. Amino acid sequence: CASTRTGDGYTF.

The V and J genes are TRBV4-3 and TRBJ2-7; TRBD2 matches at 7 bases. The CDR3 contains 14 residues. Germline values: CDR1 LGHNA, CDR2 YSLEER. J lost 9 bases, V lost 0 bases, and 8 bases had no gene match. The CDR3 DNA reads TGCGCCAGCAGCCAAGATGGGACTACTAGGCGGCAGTACTTC. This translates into CASSQDGTTRRQYF.

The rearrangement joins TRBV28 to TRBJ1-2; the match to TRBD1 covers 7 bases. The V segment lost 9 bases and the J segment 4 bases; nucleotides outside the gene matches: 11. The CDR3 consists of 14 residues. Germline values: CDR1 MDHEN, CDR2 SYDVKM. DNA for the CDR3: TGTGCCAGTATTCGACAGGGTGGTTCCTATGGCTACACCTTC. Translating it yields CASIRQGGSYGYTF.

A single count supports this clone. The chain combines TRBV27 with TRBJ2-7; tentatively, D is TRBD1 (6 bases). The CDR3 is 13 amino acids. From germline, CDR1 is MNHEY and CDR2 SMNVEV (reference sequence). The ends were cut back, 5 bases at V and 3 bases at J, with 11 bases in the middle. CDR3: CASSLQTGYEQYF. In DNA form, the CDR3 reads TGTGCCAGCAGTCTACAGACAGGCTACGAGCAGTACTTC.

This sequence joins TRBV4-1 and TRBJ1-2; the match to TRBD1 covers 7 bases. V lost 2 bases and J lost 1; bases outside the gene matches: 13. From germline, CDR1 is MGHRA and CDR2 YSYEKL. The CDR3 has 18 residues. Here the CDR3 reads CASSQRSGTARINYGYTF. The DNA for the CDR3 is TGCGCCAGCAGCCAACGATCTGGGACAGCACGTATTAACTATGGCTACACCTTC.

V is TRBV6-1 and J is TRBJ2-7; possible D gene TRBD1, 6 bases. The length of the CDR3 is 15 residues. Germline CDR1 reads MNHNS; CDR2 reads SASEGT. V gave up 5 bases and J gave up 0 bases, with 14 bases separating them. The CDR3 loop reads CASSQIDRSSYEQYF. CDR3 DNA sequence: TGTGCCAGCAGTCAGATAGACAGGTCCTCCTACGAGCAGTACTTC.

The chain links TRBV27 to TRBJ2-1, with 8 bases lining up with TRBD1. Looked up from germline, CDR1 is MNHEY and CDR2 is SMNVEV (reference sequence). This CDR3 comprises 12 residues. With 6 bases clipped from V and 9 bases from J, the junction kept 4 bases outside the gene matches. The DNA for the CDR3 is TGTGCCAGCAGACAGGGGGTGGTTGAGCAGTTCTTC. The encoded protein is CASRQGVVEQFF.

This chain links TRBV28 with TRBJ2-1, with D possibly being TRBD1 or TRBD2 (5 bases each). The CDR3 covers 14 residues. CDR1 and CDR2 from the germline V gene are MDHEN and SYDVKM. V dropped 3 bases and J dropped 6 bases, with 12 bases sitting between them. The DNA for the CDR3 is TGTGCCAGCAGTTTGGGGCTAGCCGTCAATGAGCAGTTCTTC. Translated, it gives CASSLGLAVNEQFF.

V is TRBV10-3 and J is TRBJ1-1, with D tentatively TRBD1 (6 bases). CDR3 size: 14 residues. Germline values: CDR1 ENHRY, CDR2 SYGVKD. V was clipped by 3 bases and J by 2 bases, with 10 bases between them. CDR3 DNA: TGTGCCATCAGTGATAGGGACATTAACACTGAAGCTTTCTTT. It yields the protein CAISDRDINTEAFF.

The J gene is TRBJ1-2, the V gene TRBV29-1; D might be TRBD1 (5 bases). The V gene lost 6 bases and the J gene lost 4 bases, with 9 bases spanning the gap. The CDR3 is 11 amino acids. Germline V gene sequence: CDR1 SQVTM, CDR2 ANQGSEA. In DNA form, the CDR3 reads TGCAGCGTGGGGGGTGTCTATGGCTACACCTTC. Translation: CSVGGVYGYTF. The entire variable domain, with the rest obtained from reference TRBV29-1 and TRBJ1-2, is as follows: SAVISQKPSRDICQRGTSLTIQCQVDSQVTMMFWYRQQPGQSLTLIATANQGSEATYESGFVIDKFPISRPNLTFSTLTVSNMSPEDSSIYLCSVGGVYGYTFGSGTRLTVV.

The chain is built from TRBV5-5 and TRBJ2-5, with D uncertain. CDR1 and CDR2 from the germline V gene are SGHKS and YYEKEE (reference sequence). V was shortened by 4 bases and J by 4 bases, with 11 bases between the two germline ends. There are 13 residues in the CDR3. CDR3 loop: CASSPDIGETQYF. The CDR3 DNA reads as TGTGCCAGCAGCCCCGATATTGGAGAGACCCAGTACTTC.

In DNA form, the CDR3 reads TGTGCCACCAGCAGGACAGTATATGAAAAACTGTTTTTT. Its translation: CATSRTVYEKLFF. V is TRBV15 and J is TRBJ1-4; maybe TRBD1 (5 bases). Germline CDR1 reads LNHNV; CDR2 reads YYDKDF (reference sequence). With 3 bases removed from V and 6 bases from J, the gap between germline ends came to 8 bases. This CDR3 has 13 amino acids.

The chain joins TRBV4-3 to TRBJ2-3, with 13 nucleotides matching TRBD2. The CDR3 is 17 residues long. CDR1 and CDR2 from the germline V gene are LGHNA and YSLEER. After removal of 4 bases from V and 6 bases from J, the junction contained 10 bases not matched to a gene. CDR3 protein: CASSPPRTSGSADTQYF. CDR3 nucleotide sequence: TGCGCCAGCAGCCCTCCTAGGACTAGCGGGAGCGCGGATACGCAGTATTTT.

The CDR3 sequence: CASSLWSGGANGELFF. Written as DNA, the CDR3 is TGTGCCAGCAGCTTATGGTCAGGGGGCGCCAACGGGGAGCTGTTTTTT. The V call is TRBV7-2, the J call TRBJ2-2, with TRBD1 matching 8 bases. The CDR3 runs to 16 residues. V dropped 2 bases and J dropped 7; count of bases not matched to a gene: 9. From germline, CDR1 is SGHTA and CDR2 FQGNSA.

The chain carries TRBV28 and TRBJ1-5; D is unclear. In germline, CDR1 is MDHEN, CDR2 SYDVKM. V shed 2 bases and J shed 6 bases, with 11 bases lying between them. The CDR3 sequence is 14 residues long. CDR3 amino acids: CASSLGPISQPQHF. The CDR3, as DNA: TGTGCCAGCAGTTTAGGTCCTATAAGTCAGCCCCAGCATTTT.

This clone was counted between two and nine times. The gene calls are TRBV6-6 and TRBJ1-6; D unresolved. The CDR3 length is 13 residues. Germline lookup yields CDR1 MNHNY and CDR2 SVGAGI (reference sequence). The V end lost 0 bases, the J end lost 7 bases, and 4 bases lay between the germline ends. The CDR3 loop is CASSYSENSPLHF. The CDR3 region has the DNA TGTGCCAGCAGTTACTCTGAGAATTCACCCCTCCACTTT.

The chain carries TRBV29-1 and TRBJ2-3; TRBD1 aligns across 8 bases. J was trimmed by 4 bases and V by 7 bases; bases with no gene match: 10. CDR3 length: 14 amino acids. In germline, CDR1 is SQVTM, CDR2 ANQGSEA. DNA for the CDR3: TGCAGCGCTTGGGTCAGGGGGCTCCCAGATACGCAGTATTTT. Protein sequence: CSAWVRGLPDTQYF.

The CDR3 DNA sequence: TGTGCCAGCAGTGAAGCGCTTCGGGCCTTTCGGGAAACCAAAAACATTCAGTACTTC. Protein product: CASSEALRAFRETKNIQYF. The J gene is TRBJ2-4, the V gene TRBV2, with D tentatively TRBD2 (5 bases). Germline V gives CDR1 SNHLY, CDR2 FYNNEI. This CDR3 has 19 amino acids. V was shortened by 0 bases and J by 2 bases, with 20 bases between the two germline ends.

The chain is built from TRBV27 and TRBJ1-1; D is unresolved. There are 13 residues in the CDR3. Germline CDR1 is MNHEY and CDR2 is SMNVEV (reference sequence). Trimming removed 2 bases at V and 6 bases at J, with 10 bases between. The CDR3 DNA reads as TGTGCCAGCAGTTTAAACCCCGGGTCTGAAGCTTTCTTT. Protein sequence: CASSLNPGSEAFF.

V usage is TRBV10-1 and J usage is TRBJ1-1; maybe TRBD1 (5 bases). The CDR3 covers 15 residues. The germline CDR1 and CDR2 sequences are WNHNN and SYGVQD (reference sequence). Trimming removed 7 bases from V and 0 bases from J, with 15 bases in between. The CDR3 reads CASMSTAALNTEAFF. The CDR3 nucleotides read TGCGCCAGCATGTCGACAGCCGCTTTGAACACTGAAGCTTTCTTT.

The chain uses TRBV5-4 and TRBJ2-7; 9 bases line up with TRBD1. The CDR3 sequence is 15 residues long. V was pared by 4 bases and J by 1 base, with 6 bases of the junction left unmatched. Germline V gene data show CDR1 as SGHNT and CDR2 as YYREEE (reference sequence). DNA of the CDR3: TGTGCCAGCAGCCCAGAAGGGACAGGGTCCTACGAGCAGTACTTC. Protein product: CASSPEGTGSYEQYF.

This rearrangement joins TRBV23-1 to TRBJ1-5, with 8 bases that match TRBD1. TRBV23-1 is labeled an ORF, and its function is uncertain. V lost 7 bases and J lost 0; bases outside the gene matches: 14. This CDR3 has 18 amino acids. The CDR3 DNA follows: TGCGCCAGCACTACGACGGGACAGGACCCATATAGCAATCAGCCCCAGCATTTT. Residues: CASTTTGQDPYSNQPQHF.

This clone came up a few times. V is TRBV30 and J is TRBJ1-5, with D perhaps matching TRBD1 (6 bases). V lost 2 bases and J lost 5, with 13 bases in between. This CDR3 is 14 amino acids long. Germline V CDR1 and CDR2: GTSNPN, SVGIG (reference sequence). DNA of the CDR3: TGTGCCTGGAGTCCCGATACAGGGCATCAGCCCCAGCATTTT. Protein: CAWSPDTGHQPQHF.

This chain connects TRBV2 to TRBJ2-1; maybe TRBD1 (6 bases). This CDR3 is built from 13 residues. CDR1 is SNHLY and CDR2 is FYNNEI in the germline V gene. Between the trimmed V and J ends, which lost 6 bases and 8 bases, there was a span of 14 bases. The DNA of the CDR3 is TGTGCCAGCAGAGATACAGGGTACGATGAGCAGTTCTTC. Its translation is CASRDTGYDEQFF.

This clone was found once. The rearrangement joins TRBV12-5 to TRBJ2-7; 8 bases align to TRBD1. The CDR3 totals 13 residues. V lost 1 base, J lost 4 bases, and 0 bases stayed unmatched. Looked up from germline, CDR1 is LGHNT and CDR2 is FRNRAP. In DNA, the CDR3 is TGTGCTAGTGGTTTGGACAGGGGGTACGAGCAGTACTTC. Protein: CASGLDRGYEQYF.

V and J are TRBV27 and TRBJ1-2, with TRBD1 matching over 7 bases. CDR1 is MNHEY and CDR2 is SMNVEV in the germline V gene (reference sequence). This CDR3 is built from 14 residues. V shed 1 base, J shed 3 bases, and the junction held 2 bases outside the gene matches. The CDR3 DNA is TGTGCCAGCAGTTTATTCGGACAGGACTATGGCTACACCTTC. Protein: CASSLFGQDYGYTF.

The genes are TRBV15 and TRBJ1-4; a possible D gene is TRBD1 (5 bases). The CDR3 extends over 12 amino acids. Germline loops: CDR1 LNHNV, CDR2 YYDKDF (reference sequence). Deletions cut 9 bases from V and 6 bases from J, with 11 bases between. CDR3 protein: CATQGGDEKLFF. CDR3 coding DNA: TGTGCCACTCAGGGTGGGGATGAAAAACTGTTTTTT.